The 5 T cell receptor beta chains below come from one sample, sequenced in a study of T-cell reconstitution after alpha-beta-depleted transplantation in children. Preparing the TCRbeta library involved the use of unique molecular identifiers. Each CDR3 protein gets one entry after TCRdb re-called the PCR reads with MiXCR. The profile covers around 500,000 distinct CDR3 sequences, with approximately 13% appearing a single time and 4.5% to 6% taken by the ten largest. This material consisted of PBMCs from the stem cell graft donor, taken from the stem cell graft. Source of these receptors: a human donor who donated a stem cell graft to a child with combined immunodeficiency.

This clonotype is a singleton in its sample. An end of the junction differs from the germline gene, which may be a read error. This sequence joins TRBV20-1 and TRBJ1-1; TRBD1 is a possible D gene (6 bases). CDR1 is DFQATT and CDR2 is SNEGSKA in the germline V gene (reference sequence). The CDR3 has 17 amino acids. As DNA, the CDR3 is TGCTGTGCTAGAGATAGGATCGGGCAGGGGCGCGGCACTGAAGCTTTCTTT. Its translation is CCARDRIGQGRGTEAFF.

This clonotype has a handful of counts. The chain employs TRBV12-3 or TRBV12-4 and TRBJ1-6, with D hard to call. The length of the CDR3 is 12 residues. Trimming left V 3 bases short and J 8 bases short, with 5 bases between. The CDR3 DNA sequence: TGTGCCAGCAGTTTTGATGATTCACCCCTCCACTTT. Protein product: CASSFDDSPLHF.

Turning to this clonotype: A read error may account for a junction end that differs from germline. V and J are TRBV2 and TRBJ2-3; 8 positions match TRBD1. Germline values: CDR1 SNHLY, CDR2 FYNNEI. The length of the CDR3 is 18 residues. The CDR3 loop reads CTSSWGTGPGSFTDTQYF. DNA for the CDR3: TGTACCAGCAGTTGGGGGACAGGTCCAGGATCGTTCACAGATACGCAGTATTTT. Variable domain in full (rest from reference TRBV2 and TRBJ2-3): EPEVTQTPSHQVTQMGQEVILRCVPISNHLYFYWYRQILGQKVEFLVSFYNNEISEKSEIFDDQFSVERPDGSNFTLKIRSTKLEDSAMYFCTSSWGTGPGSFTDTQYFGPGTRLTVL.

This clonotype was recorded a few times. This sequence joins TRBV12-3 or TRBV12-4 and TRBJ2-5; TRBD2 aligns across 8 bases. This CDR3 has 13 residues. After removal of 3 bases from V and 6 bases from J, the junction contained 3 bases not matched to a gene. CDR3 DNA: TGTGCCAGCAGTTTTAGCGGGATCAAGACCCAGTACTTC. Protein: CASSFSGIKTQYF.

The chain couples TRBV2 to TRBJ2-3, with TRBD2 matching 12 bases. Germline V gives CDR1 SNHLY, CDR2 FYNNEI. This CDR3 comprises 19 residues. V shed 2 bases, J shed 3 bases, and the junction held 12 bases outside the gene matches. CDR3 residues: CASSESGTSGHRGTDTQYF. CDR3 bases: TGTGCCAGCAGTGAAAGCGGGACTAGCGGGCACCGAGGAACAGATACGCAGTATTTT.